The 30 T cell receptor beta chains below all came from one sample that was sequenced in a study of blood T cell repertoires in COVID-19. Only in-frame clones appear in the TCRdb table, and some are missing; sequencing was by immunoSEQ multiplex PCR. In the table there are about 210,000 clones, 88% of which are singletons. Sequenced: peripheral blood. The receptors here all came from a man between 35 and 55 years old with acute or convalescent COVID-19.

The gene calls are TRBV19 and TRBJ1-5; D not certain. There are 15 residues in the CDR3. The germline V and J ends were trimmed by 3 bases and 5 bases, with 14 bases remaining between them. Germline V CDR1 and CDR2: LNHDA, SQIVND (reference sequence). This chain's CDR3 is CASSIGGVLDQPQHF. CDR3 sequence (DNA): TGTGCCAGTAGTATTGGCGGGGTACTGGATCAGCCCCAGCATTTT. Filled out from reference TRBV19 and TRBJ1-5, the complete variable domain reads DGGITQSPKYLFRKEGQNVTLSCEQNLNHDAMYWYRQDPGQGLRLIYYSQIVNDFQKGDIAEGYSVSREKKESFPLTVTSAQKNPTAFYLCASSIGGVLDQPQHFGDGTRLSIL.

This clone was observed a single time. This chain uses TRBV30 with TRBJ2-7; D unresolved. CDR1 is GTSNPN, CDR2 SVGIG, per germline (reference sequence). This CDR3 is 11 amino acids long. V was cut by 1 base and J by 4 bases, with 5 bases left in between. The CDR3 loop is CAWSGQYEQYF. For the CDR3, the DNA is TGTGCCTGGAGTGGGCAGTACGAGCAGTACTTC. Combining the CDR3 with reference TRBV30 and TRBJ2-7 gives the whole variable domain SQTIHQWPATLVQPVGSPLSLECTVEGTSNPNLYWYRQAAGRGLQLLFYSVGIGQISSEVPQNLSASRPQDRQFILSSKKLLLSDSGFYLCAWSGQYEQYFGPGTRLTVT.

The chain couples TRBV3-1 (or the pseudogene TRBV3-2) to TRBJ2-7; 8 bases map to TRBD2. The CDR3 is 15 residues long. Germline V gene data show CDR1 as LGHDT and CDR2 as YNNKEL (reference sequence). V was clipped by 1 base and J by 7 bases; unmatched bases: 9. CDR3 coding DNA: TGTGCCAGCAGCCAAGGTCCAGCGGGGGCAATGGAGCAGTACTTC. It specifies CASSQGPAGAMEQYF.

The V gene is TRBV4-1, the J gene TRBJ2-7; 7 bases are a match to TRBD2. This CDR3 has 15 residues. Germline trimming cut 4 bases from V and 1 base from J; bases unmatched to any gene: 7. Germline V gives CDR1 MGHRA, CDR2 YSYEKL. CDR3 in DNA: TGCGCCAGCAGCCCCCTCGGGCGGGGGTCCTACGAGCAGTACTTC. This translates into CASSPLGRGSYEQYF.

This chain connects TRBV10-2 to TRBJ2-4; 9 bases fit TRBD1. With 5 bases clipped from V and 7 bases from J, the junction kept 9 bases outside the gene matches. This CDR3 comprises 15 residues. Germline V gives CDR1 WSHSY, CDR2 SAAADI. The CDR3 protein is CASSWPGTGSNIQYF. CDR3 coding DNA: TGCGCCAGCAGTTGGCCTGGGACAGGGAGTAACATTCAGTACTTC.

The chain combines TRBV6-7 with TRBJ1-5; TRBD1 matches 9 bases. TRBV6-7 belongs to the ORF category, with a function that is uncertain. The CDR3 sequence is 15 residues long. V dropped 7 bases and J dropped 2; count of bases not matched to a gene: 6. The CDR3 here is CASTRDRARNQPQHF. Here the CDR3 DNA reads TGTGCCAGCACTCGGGACAGGGCTCGCAATCAGCCCCAGCATTTT.

The rearrangement uses TRBV6-5 and TRBJ2-7; 7 positions agree with TRBD1. The V and J ends lost 2 bases and 6 bases, in that order; junction bases with no gene match: 10. Germline V CDR1 and CDR2: MNHEY, SVGAGI. CDR3 length: 15 residues. In DNA, the CDR3 is TGTGCCAGCAGTTACACCCGGACAGGAGGTAGCGAGCAGTACTTC. Its translation: CASSYTRTGGSEQYF.

J is TRBJ2-5 and V is TRBV5-1; TRBD2 might be the D (6 bases). Trimming took 4 bases from V and 4 from J, leaving 11 bases between them. This CDR3 is 13 amino acids long. The V gene's germline CDR1 is SGHRS and CDR2 YFSETQ. The CDR3 nucleotides read TGCGCCAGCAGCCGGGACTTGGGAGAGACCCAGTACTTC. Amino acids: CASSRDLGETQYF.

This clone came up once. The J gene is TRBJ2-5, the V gene TRBV12-3 or TRBV12-4; the match to TRBD2 covers 7 bases. V trimming: 4 bases; J trimming: 10 bases; junction bases outside the gene matches: 3. This CDR3 spans 11 amino acids. Here the CDR3 reads CASSWGGYQYF. DNA of the CDR3: TGTGCCAGCAGTTGGGGGGGGTACCAGTACTTC.

The chain joins TRBV6-5 to TRBJ2-1; D may be TRBD1 (5 bases). V was shortened by 7 bases and J by 0 bases, with 10 bases between the two germline ends. Germline CDR1 MNHEY, CDR2 SVGAGI. This CDR3 contains 14 residues. CDR3 in DNA: TGTGCCAGCAAAAACAGGAACTCCTACAATGAGCAGTTCTTC. It encodes CASKNRNSYNEQFF.

This clone was observed a single time. The chain links TRBV7-2 to TRBJ2-7; weak D call: TRBD2 (6 bases). CDR3 length: 14 amino acids. With 5 bases removed from V and 6 bases from J, the gap between germline ends came to 17 bases. Germline CDR1 SGHTA, CDR2 FQGNSA. The CDR3 DNA is TGTGCCAGCAGCCTGACTAGTCGCGAGTTCGAGCAGTACTTC. Its translation: CASSLTSREFEQYF.

The chain carries TRBV7-2 and TRBJ2-5; the match to TRBD1 covers 10 bases. V dropped 1 base and J dropped 5; count of bases not matched to a gene: 4. Germline lookup yields CDR1 SGHTA and CDR2 FQGNSA. The CDR3 sequence is 15 residues long. In nucleotides, the CDR3 is TGTGCCAGCAGCTTAGGGACAGGGGGGTTGGAGACCCAGTACTTC. This encodes CASSLGTGGLETQYF.

The chain couples TRBV4-1 to TRBJ1-1; 9 bases line up with TRBD1. The CDR3 is 15 amino acids. After removal of 4 bases from V and 0 bases from J, the junction contained 3 bases not matched to a gene. Per the germline V gene, CDR1 is MGHRA and CDR2 is YSYEKL. CDR3 in DNA: TGCGCCAGCAGCCTTGGGACAGGGATGAACACTGAAGCTTTCTTT. Amino acids: CASSLGTGMNTEAFF.

This rearrangement joins TRBV6-1 to TRBJ2-1; possibly TRBD2 for D (6 bases). V dropped 1 base and J dropped 2 bases, with 21 bases sitting between them. The CDR3 is made up of 19 amino acids. The germline gives CDR1 MNHNS, CDR2 SASEGT. CDR3 loop: CASSEGSNRDLAAYNEQFF. CDR3 bases: TGTGCCAGCAGTGAAGGGTCAAACCGGGACTTAGCCGCCTACAATGAGCAGTTCTTC.

This clone was detected only once. The V call is TRBV7-3, the J call TRBJ2-1; the match to TRBD2 covers 13 bases. In germline, CDR1 is SGHTA, CDR2 FQGTGA. V shed 5 bases, J shed 3 bases, and the junction held 4 bases outside the gene matches. This CDR3 spans 16 amino acids. The CDR3 DNA follows: TGTGCCAGCAGCCCCCGACTAGCGGGAGGCTACAATGAGCAGTTCTTC. It is translated as CASSPRLAGGYNEQFF. The full variable domain, in which reference TRBV7-3 and TRBJ2-1 provide the parts outside the CDR3, is GAGVSQTPSNKVTEKGKYVELRCDPISGHTALYWYRQSLGQGPEFLIYFQGTGAADDSGLPNDRFFAVRPEGSVSTLKIQRTERGDSAVYLCASSPRLAGGYNEQFFGPGTRLTVL.

The V gene is TRBV13, the J gene TRBJ2-7; TRBD1 might be the D (6 bases). CDR1 is PRHDT, CDR2 FYEKMQ, per germline (reference sequence). Trimming removed 3 bases from V and 2 bases from J, with 11 bases in between. This CDR3 has 14 residues. As DNA, the CDR3 is TGTGCCAGCAGCTTCCGGACAGCCGCCTACGAGCAGTACTTC. It encodes CASSFRTAAYEQYF.

The rearrangement uses TRBV28 and TRBJ2-7, with 13 positions matching TRBD2. The CDR3 is made up of 16 amino acids. Per germline, CDR1 MDHEN and CDR2 SYDVKM. J lost 3 bases, V lost 3 bases, and 5 bases had no gene match. CDR3 residues: CASSFGLAGVLYEQYF. The CDR3 bases are TGTGCCAGCAGTTTCGGACTAGCGGGAGTTCTCTACGAGCAGTACTTC.

The chain has TRBV19 and TRBJ1-2, with TRBD1 as a possible D gene (5 bases). Germline loops: CDR1 LNHDA, CDR2 SQIVND (reference sequence). The CDR3 sequence is 18 residues long. Trimming cost V 3 bases and J 3 bases, with 23 bases left between them. CDR3 sequence reads: CASSMPQGLAFSDYGYTF. The CDR3 nucleotides read TGTGCCAGTAGTATGCCCCAGGGCCTCGCCTTCTCGGACTATGGCTACACCTTC.

Written as DNA, the CDR3 is TGTGCCAGCTCACCTCGAAGCGCCGTCACGCGCGGGGAGCTGTTTTTT. Residues: CASSPRSAVTRGELFF. V is TRBV18 and J is TRBJ2-2; D gene unclear. The germline V and J ends were trimmed by 3 bases and 7 bases, with 18 bases remaining between them. This CDR3 has 16 amino acids. The germline CDR1 and CDR2 sequences are KGHSH and LQKENI.

V and J are TRBV18 and TRBJ1-4; D is perhaps TRBD1 (6 bases). This CDR3 comprises 15 residues. Germline V gene data show CDR1 as KGHSH and CDR2 as LQKENI. V lost 6 bases and J lost 6, with 17 bases in between. Here the CDR3 DNA reads TGTGCCAGCTCCCAGAACACAGGGACGGATGAAAAACTGTTTTTT. Protein product: CASSQNTGTDEKLFF.

The V call is TRBV7-2, the J call TRBJ2-3; TRBD2 matches 8 bases. The CDR3 is 15 amino acids. The V gene end was trimmed by 5 bases and the J gene end by 7 bases; junction bases not matched to a gene: 11. CDR1 and CDR2 (germline): SGHTA, FQGNSA. This CDR3 is CASSTPGLGGNTQYF. The CDR3 DNA reads as TGTGCCAGCAGCACTCCGGGACTAGGGGGGAATACGCAGTATTTT.

The chain uses TRBV6-5 and TRBJ2-5; the match to TRBD2 covers 8 bases. V shed 8 bases and J 3 bases; nucleotides not matched to a gene: 8. This CDR3 is 14 amino acids long. Per the germline V gene, CDR1 is MNHEY and CDR2 is SVGAGI. CDR3 region: CASALALAEETQYF. The CDR3, as DNA: TGTGCCAGCGCTTTAGCACTAGCGGAAGAGACCCAGTACTTC.

The chain is built from TRBV11-1 and TRBJ1-2; D uncertain. This CDR3 has 15 residues. Germline V gives CDR1 SGHAT, CDR2 FQDESV (reference sequence). Trimming removed 5 bases from V and 6 bases from J, with 19 bases in between. CDR3 residues: CASSPRGTWGDGYTF. The CDR3 DNA reads TGTGCCAGCAGCCCGCGGGGAACGTGGGGAGATGGCTACACCTTC. The whole variable domain, remainder taken from reference TRBV11-1 and TRBJ1-2, is EAEVAQSPRYKITEKSQAVAFWCDPISGHATLYWYRQILGQGPELLVQFQDESVVDDSQLPKDRFSAERLKGVDSTLKIQPAELGDSAMYLCASSPRGTWGDGYTFGSGTRLTVV.

The CDR3 reads CASSWTSGGAGELFF. The CDR3 nucleotides read TGCGCCAGCAGCTGGACTAGCGGGGGGGCCGGGGAGCTGTTTTTT. The rearrangement joins TRBV5-1 to TRBJ2-2; 15 bases agree with TRBD2. This CDR3 contains 15 residues. The junction had 0 bases not matched to a gene; V was cut back by 3 bases and J by 6 bases. Germline CDR1 SGHRS, CDR2 YFSETQ.

The chain joins TRBV4-2 to TRBJ1-1; the D is unclear. The CDR3 is made up of 15 amino acids. Between the trimmed V and J ends, which lost 2 bases and 3 bases, there was a span of 13 bases. CDR1 and CDR2 from the germline V gene are LGHNA and YNFKEQ. The CDR3 DNA sequence: TGTGCCAGCAGCCAAAAGGGAGTTGGGGACACTGAAGCTTTCTTT. Its protein is CASSQKGVGDTEAFF.

This sequence joins TRBV6-1 and TRBJ2-7, with D tentatively TRBD2 (5 bases). The V and J ends lost 1 base and 3 bases respectively, with 13 bases between them. CDR3 length: 15 residues. The V gene's germline CDR1 is MNHNS and CDR2 SASEGT. CDR3 DNA sequence: TGTGCCAGCAGTGAAGGGTTGTTAGGACTCTACGAGCAGTACTTC. Protein sequence: CASSEGLLGLYEQYF.

The rearrangement uses TRBV6-2 or TRBV6-3 and TRBJ2-7; possibly TRBD1 for D (6 bases). V shed 5 bases and J shed 5 bases, with 19 bases lying between them. Germline CDR1 reads MNHEY; CDR2 reads SVGEGT. The length of the CDR3 is 15 residues. This CDR3 reads CASSLSLDRSNEQYF. In DNA form, the CDR3 reads TGTGCCAGCAGTCTAAGTTTAGACAGGTCCAACGAGCAGTACTTC.

The rearrangement uses TRBV28 and TRBJ1-1, with D unclear. V lost 3 bases and J lost 4, with 6 bases in between. Germline CDR1 MDHEN, CDR2 SYDVKM. This CDR3 has 12 residues. The CDR3 protein is CASSFRSTEAFF. The CDR3, as DNA: TGTGCCAGCAGTTTTAGGAGCACTGAAGCTTTCTTT.

V gene TRBV18 combines with J gene TRBJ2-2; the match to TRBD2 covers 9 bases. The length of the CDR3 is 15 residues. With V trimmed by 1 base and J by 3 bases, 0 bases remained unmatched. Per germline, CDR1 KGHSH and CDR2 LQKENI. The CDR3 DNA reads TGTGCCAGCTCACCACGGACTAGCGACACCGGGGAGCTGTTTTTT. Residues: CASSPRTSDTGELFF. Combining the CDR3 with reference TRBV18 and TRBJ2-2 gives the whole variable domain NAGVMQNPRHLVRRRGQEARLRCSPMKGHSHVYWYRQLPEEGLKFMVYLQKENIIDESGMPKERFSAEFPKEGPSILRIQQVVRGDSAAYFCASSPRTSDTGELFFGEGSRLTVL.

The chain uses TRBV7-9 and TRBJ1-1, with D uncertain. V was shortened by 1 base and J by 8 bases, with 11 bases between the two germline ends. The germline V gene encodes CDR1 SEHNR and CDR2 FQNEAQ (reference sequence). The CDR3 has 13 residues. CDR3 in DNA: TGTGCCAGCAGCTTAGGAATAGAAGCGGAAGCTTTCTTT. It specifies CASSLGIEAEAFF.